The rows below give T cell receptor beta chains drawn from one sample of a study of blood T cell repertoires in COVID-19. Using immunoSEQ multiplex PCR, the repertoire was profiled, and TCRdb retains in-frame clones only, with some absent. This table holds 280,000 or so clones, 80% to 90% found once. The sequencing input was peripheral blood. The origin of the receptors is a woman in her 50s who had recovered from COVID-19. Both conserved end residues are part of each CDR3. Each record gives: clone size, J gene, V gene, CDR3 protein. Clone size appears in some rows only: once, few, many, or a class for an expanded clone.

abundance: once; j_gene: TRBJ2-1; v_gene: TRBV24-1; CDR3aa: CATSDRRGQGGYEQFF
abundance: .; j_gene: TRBJ2-7; v_gene: TRBV6-2/TRBV6-3; CDR3aa: CASSSPAGWQYF
abundance: .; j_gene: TRBJ1-2; v_gene: TRBV7-2; CDR3aa: CASSPSTEFYGYTF
abundance: .; j_gene: TRBJ2-1; v_gene: TRBV28; CDR3aa: CASSSIRNEQFF
abundance: .; j_gene: TRBJ2-3; v_gene: TRBV28; CDR3aa: CASSILAGGSTDTQYF
abundance: .; j_gene: TRBJ2-3; v_gene: TRBV27; CDR3aa: CAGAFLLAPGQLGMADTQYF
abundance: .; j_gene: TRBJ2-1; v_gene: TRBV10-3; CDR3aa: CAISEGTGGIYEQFF
abundance: few; j_gene: TRBJ2-5; v_gene: TRBV24-1; CDR3aa: CATSPKDRLGTQYF
abundance: .; j_gene: TRBJ1-5; v_gene: TRBV30; CDR3aa: CAWATGGGRQPQHF
abundance: once; j_gene: TRBJ2-7; v_gene: TRBV5-6; CDR3aa: CASSLVFRDSLYEQYF
abundance: .; j_gene: TRBJ2-1; v_gene: TRBV27; CDR3aa: CASTLGAAPYNEQFF
abundance: .; j_gene: TRBJ2-5; v_gene: TRBV7-2; CDR3aa: CASSLALQETQYF
abundance: .; j_gene: TRBJ2-7; v_gene: TRBV4-2; CDR3aa: CASSQDAGTGATPYEQYF
abundance: once; j_gene: TRBJ1-1; v_gene: TRBV7-3; CDR3aa: CASSQGVDTEAFF
abundance: once; j_gene: TRBJ2-2; v_gene: TRBV4-3; CDR3aa: CASSQLAGANTGELFF
abundance: .; j_gene: TRBJ2-7; v_gene: TRBV16; CDR3aa: CASAEASGFDEQYF
abundance: .; j_gene: TRBJ2-7; v_gene: TRBV27; CDR3aa: CASSPEPTGGGYEQYF
abundance: .; j_gene: TRBJ2-5; v_gene: TRBV19; CDR3aa: CASRGSGGGRAQYF
abundance: few; j_gene: TRBJ2-3; v_gene: TRBV28; CDR3aa: CASRLLTDTQYF
abundance: .; j_gene: TRBJ2-2; v_gene: TRBV7-6; CDR3aa: CASSLEPGQGANTGELFF
abundance: .; j_gene: TRBJ2-7; v_gene: TRBV28; CDR3aa: CASSSPDRGYEQYF
abundance: .; j_gene: TRBJ2-1; v_gene: TRBV9; CDR3aa: CASSVAAGAYNEQFF
abundance: .; j_gene: TRBJ1-1; v_gene: TRBV9; CDR3aa: CASSPALRAEAFF
abundance: .; j_gene: TRBJ1-5; v_gene: TRBV11-2; CDR3aa: CASSWGQGFNQPQHF
abundance: .; j_gene: TRBJ2-1; v_gene: TRBV5-5; CDR3aa: CASSFLQGPYNEQFF
abundance: .; j_gene: TRBJ1-6; v_gene: TRBV6-2/TRBV6-3; CDR3aa: CASSPRDRGLNSPLHF
abundance: .; j_gene: TRBJ1-2; v_gene: TRBV24-1; CDR3aa: CATSQGAGGGYTF
abundance: .; j_gene: TRBJ1-1; v_gene: TRBV24-1; CDR3aa: CATSDSQAPDTEAFF
abundance: .; j_gene: TRBJ1-1; v_gene: TRBV2; CDR3aa: CASSLGQGRVRF
abundance: .; j_gene: TRBJ2-2; v_gene: TRBV28; CDR3aa: CASSPPPRAGELFF
abundance: .; j_gene: TRBJ2-3; v_gene: TRBV5-4; CDR3aa: CASSFKLLASTDTQYF
abundance: .; j_gene: TRBJ2-1; v_gene: TRBV6-4; CDR3aa: CASSPTGTSYNEQFF
abundance: .; j_gene: TRBJ2-2; v_gene: TRBV5-1; CDR3aa: CASSGLQGAGTGELFF
abundance: .; j_gene: TRBJ2-3; v_gene: TRBV27; CDR3aa: CASSRGGQGLRDTQYF
abundance: .; j_gene: TRBJ2-3; v_gene: TRBV6-2/TRBV6-3; CDR3aa: CASSTGLVSQYF